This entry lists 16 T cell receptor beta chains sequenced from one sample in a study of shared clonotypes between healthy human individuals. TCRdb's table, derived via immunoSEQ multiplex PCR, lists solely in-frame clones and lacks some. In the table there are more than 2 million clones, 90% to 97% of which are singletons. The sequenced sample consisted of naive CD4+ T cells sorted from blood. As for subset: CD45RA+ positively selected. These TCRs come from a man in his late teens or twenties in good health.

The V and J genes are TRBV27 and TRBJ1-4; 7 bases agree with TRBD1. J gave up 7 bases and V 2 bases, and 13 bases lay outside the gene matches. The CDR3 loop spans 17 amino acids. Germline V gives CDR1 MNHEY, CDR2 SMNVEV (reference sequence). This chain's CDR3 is CASSLTLNRQGVEKLFF. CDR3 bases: TGTGCCAGCAGTTTAACCCTAAATCGACAGGGCGTTGAAAAACTGTTTTTT.

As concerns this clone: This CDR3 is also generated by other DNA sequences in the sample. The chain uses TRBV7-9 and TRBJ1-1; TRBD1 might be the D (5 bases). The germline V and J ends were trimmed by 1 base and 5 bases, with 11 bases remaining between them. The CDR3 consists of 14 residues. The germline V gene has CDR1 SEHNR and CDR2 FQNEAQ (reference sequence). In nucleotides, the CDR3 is TGTGCCAGCAGCTTAGAGCAGGGTTTGACTGAAGCTTTCTTT. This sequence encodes CASSLEQGLTEAFF.

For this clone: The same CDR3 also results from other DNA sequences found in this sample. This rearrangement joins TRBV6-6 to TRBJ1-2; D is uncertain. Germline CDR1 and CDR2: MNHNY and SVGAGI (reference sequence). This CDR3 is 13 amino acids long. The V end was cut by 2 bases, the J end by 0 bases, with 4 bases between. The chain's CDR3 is CASSYRTNYGYTF. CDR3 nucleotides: TGTGCCAGCAGTTACAGGACTAACTATGGCTACACCTTC.

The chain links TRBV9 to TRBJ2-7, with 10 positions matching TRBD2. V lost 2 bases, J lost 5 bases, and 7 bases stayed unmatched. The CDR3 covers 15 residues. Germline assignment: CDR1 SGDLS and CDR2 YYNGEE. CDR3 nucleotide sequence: TGTGCCAGCAGCGTCGGTAGCGGGAGGTTCCACGAGCAGTACTTC. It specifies CASSVGSGRFHEQYF.

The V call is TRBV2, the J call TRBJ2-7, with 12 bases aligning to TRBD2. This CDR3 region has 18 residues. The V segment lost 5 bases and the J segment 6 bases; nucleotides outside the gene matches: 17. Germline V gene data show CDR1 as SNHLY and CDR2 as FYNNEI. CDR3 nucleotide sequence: TGTGCCAGCAGTTCCAGGTCTAGCGGGGGGGCCGGTTTGGTCGAGCAGTACTTC. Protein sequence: CASSSRSSGGAGLVEQYF.

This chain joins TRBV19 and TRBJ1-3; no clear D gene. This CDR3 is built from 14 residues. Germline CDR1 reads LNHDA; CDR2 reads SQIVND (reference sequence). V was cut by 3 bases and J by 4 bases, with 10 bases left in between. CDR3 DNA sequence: TGTGCCAGTAGTATTAGCGGTGGCGGAAACACCATATATTTT. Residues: CASSISGGGNTIYF.

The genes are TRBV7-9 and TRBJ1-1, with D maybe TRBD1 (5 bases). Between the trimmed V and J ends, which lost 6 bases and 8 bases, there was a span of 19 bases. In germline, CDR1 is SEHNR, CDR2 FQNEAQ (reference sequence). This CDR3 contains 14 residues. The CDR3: CASSLALRDAEAFF. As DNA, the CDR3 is TGTGCCAGCAGTTTGGCGCTCAGGGACGCGGAAGCTTTCTTT.

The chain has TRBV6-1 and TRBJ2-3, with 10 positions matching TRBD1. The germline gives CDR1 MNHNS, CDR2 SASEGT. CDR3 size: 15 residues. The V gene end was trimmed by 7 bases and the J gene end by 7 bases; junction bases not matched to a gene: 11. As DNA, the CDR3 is TGTGCCAGCACCGGCGACAGGGGGCTTATACATACGCAGTATTTT. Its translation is CASTGDRGLIHTQYF.

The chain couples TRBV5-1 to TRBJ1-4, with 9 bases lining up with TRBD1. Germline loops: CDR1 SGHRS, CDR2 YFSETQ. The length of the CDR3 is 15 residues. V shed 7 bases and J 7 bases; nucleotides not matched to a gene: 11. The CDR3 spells CASADSQGAGEKLFF. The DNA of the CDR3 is TGCGCCAGCGCCGATTCACAGGGGGCGGGTGAAAAACTGTTTTTT.

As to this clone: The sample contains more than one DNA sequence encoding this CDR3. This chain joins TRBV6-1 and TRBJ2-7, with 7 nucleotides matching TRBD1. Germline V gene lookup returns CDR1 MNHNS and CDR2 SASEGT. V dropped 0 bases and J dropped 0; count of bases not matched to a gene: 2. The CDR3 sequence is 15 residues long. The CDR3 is CASSEAGTASYEQYF. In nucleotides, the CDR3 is TGTGCCAGCAGTGAAGCCGGGACAGCCTCCTACGAGCAGTACTTC.

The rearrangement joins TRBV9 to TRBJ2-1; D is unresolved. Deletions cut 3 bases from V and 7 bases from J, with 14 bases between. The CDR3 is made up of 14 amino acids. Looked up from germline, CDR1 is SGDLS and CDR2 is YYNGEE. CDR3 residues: CASSGDLLVNEQFF. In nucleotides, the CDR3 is TGTGCCAGCAGCGGAGACCTTCTCGTAAATGAGCAGTTCTTC.

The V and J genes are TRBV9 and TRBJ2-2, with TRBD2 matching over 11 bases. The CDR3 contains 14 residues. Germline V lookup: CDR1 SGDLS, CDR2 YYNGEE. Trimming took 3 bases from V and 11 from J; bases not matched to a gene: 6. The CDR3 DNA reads TGTGCCAGCAGCGCGACTAGCGGGAATGGTGAGCTGTTTTTT. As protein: CASSATSGNGELFF. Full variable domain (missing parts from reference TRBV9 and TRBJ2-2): DSGVTQTPKHLITATGQRVTLRCSPRSGDLSVYWYQQSLDQGLQFLIQYYNGEERAKGNILERFSAQQFPDLHSELNLSSLELGDSALYFCASSATSGNGELFFGEGSRLTVL.

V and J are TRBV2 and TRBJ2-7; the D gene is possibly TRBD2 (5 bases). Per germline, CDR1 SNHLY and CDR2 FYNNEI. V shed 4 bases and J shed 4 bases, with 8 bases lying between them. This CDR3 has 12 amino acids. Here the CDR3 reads CASSVSGYEQYF. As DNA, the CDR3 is TGTGCCAGCAGTGTCTCGGGATACGAGCAGTACTTC.

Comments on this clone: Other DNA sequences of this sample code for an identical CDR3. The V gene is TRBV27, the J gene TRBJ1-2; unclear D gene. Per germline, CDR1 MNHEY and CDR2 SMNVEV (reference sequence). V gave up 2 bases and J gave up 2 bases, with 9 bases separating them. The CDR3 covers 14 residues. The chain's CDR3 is CASSLKGGNYGYTF. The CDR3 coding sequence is TGTGCCAGCAGTTTAAAGGGAGGCAACTATGGCTACACCTTC.

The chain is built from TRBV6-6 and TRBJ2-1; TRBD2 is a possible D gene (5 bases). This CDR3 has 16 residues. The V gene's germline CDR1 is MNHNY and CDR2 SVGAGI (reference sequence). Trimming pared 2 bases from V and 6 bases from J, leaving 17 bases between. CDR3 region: CASSYGGRTTGNEQFF. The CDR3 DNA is TGTGCCAGCAGTTACGGAGGCAGAACCACGGGCAATGAGCAGTTCTTC.

The CDR3 DNA sequence: TGTGCGTGCCAGCGGACAAGGGGGGTGGATACGCAGTATTTT. It encodes CACQRTRGVDTQYF. The genes are TRBV7-2 and TRBJ2-3; D possibly uses TRBD1 or TRBD2 (6 bases each). There are 14 residues in the CDR3. The germline V gene has CDR1 SGHTA and CDR2 FQGNSA.